This TCR beta chain came from a study of blood T cells in healthy people across ages. Alongside a J-beta primer mix, a sample-barcoded 5' primer served in a second PCR lasting 7 to 11 cycles. TCRdb redid the calling of the 5' RACE reads with MiXCR, one entry per CDR3 protein. This table has over a million distinct CDR3 sequences, 42% appearing once. In germline, CDR1 is DFQATT, CDR2 SNEGSKA (reference sequence). Between the trimmed V and J ends, which lost 5 bases and 1 base, there was a span of 14 bases. The CDR3 consists of 14 residues. The receptor was isolated from a woman aged 18-29 years in good health. The rearrangement links TRBV20-1 to TRBJ1-2; D ambiguous. The specimen was blood. The CDR3 spells CSAYLRTDNYGYTF. CDR3 DNA: TGCAGTGCTTACCTAAGGACCGATAACTATGGCTACACCTTC.